These 3 T cell receptor beta chains were all obtained from the same sample, sequenced in a study of blood T cell repertoires in COVID-19. Assay used: immunoSEQ multiplex PCR; TCRdb lists only in-frame clones, some missing. The data show under 30,000 clones, with 89% seen just once and less than 20% held by the top ten. The specimen was peripheral blood. The receptors were sampled from a human donor in a cohort sampled during active COVID-19.

Regarding this clone: At one boundary the junction diverges from the germline segment, which might be a read error. J is TRBJ2-1 and V is TRBV19; 7 positions agree with TRBD2. The germline V gene has CDR1 LNHDA and CDR2 SQIVND (reference sequence). This CDR3 has 16 amino acids. CDR3 in DNA: TGTGCCAGTAGTTTAGAAGCGGGGAGCTCCTACAATGAGCAGTTCTTC. Its protein product is CASSLEAGSSYNEQFF.

This clone was counted a few times. The chain recombines TRBV21-1 with TRBJ2-1; the table's D call of TRBD2 was not tested on the DNA. TRBV21-1 is tagged as a pseudogene. This CDR3 is 16 amino acids long. The DNA for the CDR3 is TGTGCCTCCCGGGGACTAGCGGGAGCCCTTGCAGATGAGCAGTTCTTC. The encoded protein is CASRGLAGALADEQFF.

This sequence joins TRBV7-2 and TRBJ2-1; 13 nucleotides match TRBD2. The length of the CDR3 is 17 residues. V was clipped by 5 bases and J by 7 bases; unmatched bases: 11. Looked up from germline, CDR1 is SGHTA and CDR2 is FQGNSA. The CDR3 sequence: CASSPTSGGALGNEQFF. The CDR3 region has the DNA TGTGCCAGCAGCCCTACTAGCGGGGGGGCTCTGGGTAATGAGCAGTTCTTC.